One sample yielded the 2 T cell receptor beta chains listed below, sequenced in a study of Tregs in tolerant kidney transplant recipients (dated by TCRdb to about 2019). Libraries were made using the immunoSEQ multiplex PCR assay. TCRdb limited this immuneACCESS table to in-frame rearrangements with V and J called. A share of clones is missing; checked studies link under half to unresolved V genes, and the rest is unexplained. In this sample the table shows 45,000 or so clones, approximately 89% of which occur a single time. Of the sample, around 15% falls within the top ten clones. The transplants used related donors with nonmyeloablative bone marrow transplantation, and mixed chimerism in the human trials was transient. The material was CD8+ T cells from blood (PBMCs), obtained 12 months after the transplant. The receptors stem from a human patient who received a combined kidney and bone marrow transplant. Some T cells may have been brought in with the graft after a transplant.

This chain connects TRBV6-5 to TRBJ2-7; D is unclear. Deletions cut 6 bases from V and 5 bases from J, with 14 bases between. Germline CDR1 reads MNHEY; CDR2 reads SVGAGI. The CDR3 length is 13 residues. In DNA, the CDR3 is TGTGCCAGCAGCCCTGGGCCTCAGGACGAGCAGTACTTC. Translating it yields CASSPGPQDEQYF.

CDR3 coding DNA: TGTGCCAGCAGTTGGACACTGACTTTAGATAGCTATGGCTACACCTTC. It yields the protein CASSWTLTLDSYGYTF. The chain combines TRBV2 with TRBJ1-2, with D possibly TRBD1 on 5 matching bases. V was cut by 5 bases and J by 4 bases, with 20 bases left in between. The CDR3 is 16 residues long. Germline V gene sequence: CDR1 SNHLY, CDR2 FYNNEI.